Presented here are 17 T cell receptor beta chains from one specimen sequenced in a study of blood T cell repertoires in COVID-19. The protocol was immunoSEQ multiplex PCR, while the TCRdb copy is restricted to in-frame clones and leaves out a portion. Of about 120,000 clones listed, 70% to 85% are singletons. Input material: peripheral blood. The receptors come from a man aged 65-85 years with active or convalescent COVID-19.

This clone was seen only a few times. The chain joins TRBV29-1 to TRBJ2-5; 10 positions agree with TRBD2. With V trimmed by 6 bases and J by 1 base, 2 bases remained unmatched. Germline V lookup: CDR1 SQVTM, CDR2 ANQGSEA. This CDR3 region has 13 residues. The CDR3 region is CSVKRGGQETQYF. CDR3 bases: TGCAGCGTAAAGCGGGGGGGCCAAGAGACCCAGTACTTC. Supplemented by reference TRBV29-1 and TRBJ2-5, the full variable domain reads SAVISQKPSRDICQRGTSLTIQCQVDSQVTMMFWYRQQPGQSLTLIATANQGSEATYESGFVIDKFPISRPNLTFSTLTVSNMSPEDSSIYLCSVKRGGQETQYFGPGTRLLVL.

The chain is built from TRBV6-5 and TRBJ2-7; TRBD1 aligns across 9 bases. The CDR3 is 12 amino acids. In germline, CDR1 is MNHEY, CDR2 SVGAGI. The J segment lost 5 bases and the V segment lost 7 bases, leaving 3 bases of the junction unmatched. The CDR3 loop reads CASKGTGNEQYF. CDR3 sequence (DNA): TGTGCCAGCAAGGGGACAGGGAACGAGCAGTACTTC.

This rearrangement joins TRBV7-8 to TRBJ1-6, with TRBD1 matching 7 bases. CDR3 length: 14 amino acids. Germline CDR1 is SGHVS and CDR2 is FQNEAQ. V gave up 5 bases and J gave up 10 bases; unmatched junction bases: 8. The CDR3 loop is CASSGNRQGSPLHF. The DNA for the CDR3 is TGTGCCAGCAGCGGAAACAGACAGGGCTCACCCCTCCACTTT.

The chain joins TRBV18 to TRBJ2-5; the match to TRBD2 covers 10 bases. This CDR3 is 14 amino acids long. V lost 5 bases and J lost 4; bases outside the gene matches: 4. Germline values: CDR1 KGHSH, CDR2 LQKENI. The CDR3 here is CASSRRLAGETQYF. DNA of the CDR3: TGTGCCAGCTCAAGAAGACTAGCGGGAGAGACCCAGTACTTC. Together with reference TRBV18 and TRBJ2-5, the CDR3 gives the full variable domain: NAGVMQNPRHLVRRRGQEARLRCSPMKGHSHVYWYRQLPEEGLKFMVYLQKENIIDESGMPKERFSAEFPKEGPSILRIQQVVRGDSAAYFCASSRRLAGETQYFGPGTRLLVL.

This rearrangement joins TRBV2 to TRBJ2-2, with D maybe TRBD2 (5 bases). With 4 bases removed from V and 6 bases from J, the gap between germline ends came to 12 bases. From germline, CDR1 is SNHLY and CDR2 FYNNEI. The CDR3 consists of 14 residues. CDR3 loop: CASSAREWAGELFF. The CDR3 DNA follows: TGTGCCAGCAGTGCCCGGGAATGGGCCGGGGAGCTGTTTTTT.

The chain carries TRBV2 and TRBJ2-3; maybe TRBD2 (6 bases). CDR1 SNHLY and CDR2 FYNNEI come from the germline V gene. The CDR3 contains 15 residues. Trimming pared 2 bases from V and 4 bases from J, leaving 13 bases between. In nucleotides, the CDR3 is TGTGCCAGCAGTGAACAGGGAGGAGAGGCAGATACGCAGTATTTT. Its translation is CASSEQGGEADTQYF.

In its sample, this clone was seen a few times. CDR3 protein: CASSQGPGQVYEQFF. DNA of the CDR3: TGTGCCAGCAGCCAAGGACCGGGACAGGTTTATGAGCAGTTCTTC. The gene calls are TRBV3-1 (or the pseudogene TRBV3-2) and TRBJ2-1; TRBD1 matches 8 bases. The CDR3 contains 15 residues. V lost 1 base, J lost 8 bases, and 7 bases stayed unmatched. CDR1 and CDR2 from the germline V gene are LGHDT and YNNKEL (reference sequence).

The chain links TRBV4-2 to TRBJ2-7; 12 positions match TRBD2. This CDR3 spans 16 amino acids. Trimming cost V 4 bases and J 5 bases; bases outside gene matches: 9. CDR1 LGHNA and CDR2 YNFKEQ come from the germline V gene. CDR3 amino acids: CASSRIASGRAHEQYF. The CDR3 DNA follows: TGTGCCAGCAGCCGCATCGCTAGCGGGAGGGCTCACGAGCAGTACTTC.

This clone came up a few times. This chain joins TRBV7-2 and TRBJ2-7; 9 nucleotides align to TRBD1. The trim removed 5 bases at V and 3 bases at J, leaving 8 bases unmatched. Germline CDR1 and CDR2: SGHTA and FQGNSA. The CDR3 has 15 amino acids. The CDR3 DNA reads TGTGCCAGCAGCAAGGGGGGACAGGGACTCTACGAGCAGTACTTC. It is translated as CASSKGGQGLYEQYF.

The CDR3 loop reads CASRGDRTSGANVLTF. Written as DNA, the CDR3 is TGTGCCAGCAGGGGGGACAGGACCTCTGGGGCCAACGTCCTGACTTTC. The chain joins TRBV27 to TRBJ2-6; 8 nucleotides align to TRBD1. The CDR3 is 16 residues long. Germline V gene data show CDR1 as MNHEY and CDR2 as SMNVEV (reference sequence). After removal of 6 bases from V and 0 bases from J, the junction contained 4 bases not matched to a gene.

This chain joins TRBV5-6 and TRBJ1-3, with TRBD1 matching 9 bases. CDR3 length equals 16 residues. After removal of 4 bases from V and 3 bases from J, the junction contained 8 bases not matched to a gene. The germline CDR1 and CDR2 sequences are SGHDT and YYEEEE. Here the CDR3 reads CASSGGQGSFGNTIYF. Here the CDR3 DNA reads TGTGCCAGCAGCGGGGGACAGGGAAGTTTTGGAAACACCATATATTTT.

The gene calls are TRBV5-1 and TRBJ1-4; 8 positions match TRBD1. V dropped 7 bases and J dropped 7; count of bases not matched to a gene: 3. Germline V lookup: CDR1 SGHRS, CDR2 YFSETQ. This CDR3 is built from 12 residues. For the CDR3, the DNA is TGCGCCAGCCGACAGGGGAGTGAAAAACTGTTTTTT. Protein product: CASRQGSEKLFF. Variable domain in full (rest from reference TRBV5-1 and TRBJ1-4): KAGVTQTPRYLIKTRGQQVTLSCSPISGHRSVSWYQQTPGQGLQFLFEYFSETQRNKGNFPGRFSGRQFSNSRSEMNVSTLELGDSALYLCASRQGSEKLFFGSGTQLSVL.

V gene TRBV2 combines with J gene TRBJ1-1, with D hard to call. The CDR3 spans 14 residues. V lost 4 bases and J lost 1, with 10 bases in between. Germline CDR1 reads SNHLY; CDR2 reads FYNNEI. As DNA, the CDR3 is TGTGCCAGCAGTGCGGAGGGTGAGAACACTGAAGCTTTCTTT. Translated, it gives CASSAEGENTEAFF.

This clone occurred a few times. The chain recombines TRBV29-1 with TRBJ1-1; TRBD1 matches 7 bases. Germline V gives CDR1 SQVTM, CDR2 ANQGSEA. Germline trimming cut 2 bases from V and 0 bases from J; bases unmatched to any gene: 3. This CDR3 region has 14 residues. The chain's CDR3 is CSVERDSMNTEAFF. The DNA for the CDR3 is TGCAGCGTTGAACGGGACAGCATGAACACTGAAGCTTTCTTT.

This clone was counted a single time. CDR3 in DNA: TGTGCCAGCTCTCGAACGACAGGGGACCTAGGTGGCTACACCTTC. As protein: CASSRTTGDLGGYTF. V gene TRBV18 combines with J gene TRBJ1-2, with 8 bases fitting TRBD1. J was trimmed by 7 bases and V by 6 bases; bases with no gene match: 13. CDR1 KGHSH and CDR2 LQKENI come from the germline V gene. The CDR3 extends over 15 amino acids.

V and J are TRBV5-5 and TRBJ2-7; weak D call: TRBD2 (6 bases). The CDR3 covers 15 residues. V shed 4 bases and J shed 1 base, with 15 bases lying between them. Germline CDR1 and CDR2: SGHKS and YYEKEE (reference sequence). CDR3 amino acids: CASSVADTASYEQYF. In DNA, the CDR3 is TGTGCCAGCAGCGTAGCGGACACGGCATCCTACGAGCAGTACTTC. Drawing the rest from reference TRBV5-5 and TRBJ2-7, the complete variable domain is DAGVTQSPTHLIKTRGQQVTLRCSPISGHKSVSWYQQVLGQGPQFIFQYYEKEERGRGNFPDRFSARQFPNYSSELNVNALLLGDSALYLCASSVADTASYEQYFGPGTRLTVT.

This chain joins TRBV19 and TRBJ1-2; perhaps TRBD1 as D (6 bases). The CDR3 length is 14 residues. V was trimmed by 9 bases and J by 2 bases, leaving 16 bases between them. Germline CDR1 is LNHDA and CDR2 is SQIVND (reference sequence). CDR3 protein: CASQETGNNYGYTF. The CDR3 DNA sequence: TGTGCCAGCCAAGAAACAGGGAACAACTATGGCTACACCTTC.